These 8 T cell receptor beta chains were sequenced from one sample in a study of tumor-infiltrating lymphocytes in primary liver carcinoma. Unsorted whole blood supplied the RNA, and germline DNA was extracted too. Synthesis of TCR beta cDNA was carried out from 450 to 500 ng total RNA with a constant-region primer. Sequencing libraries for TCR beta derived from three nested multiplex PCR rounds that used slightly modified ARM-PCR. TRBV1-TRBV30 forward and Cbeta reverse primers drove the first two roughly 10-cycle rounds. TCRdb used MiXCR to reprocess the multiplex PCR reads, holding one entry per CDR3 protein. This sample has approximately 330,000 distinct CDR3 sequences, with less than 70% found just once. Sequences were obtained from peripheral blood. All receptors derive from a man between 35 and 55 years old with primary liver carcinoma and hepatitis B virus infection.

The count of this clonotype is one. The rearrangement joins TRBV11-2 to TRBJ2-3; 9 bases map to TRBD1. The J segment lost 6 bases and the V segment lost 10 bases, leaving 14 bases of the junction unmatched. The germline gives CDR1 SGHAT, CDR2 FQNNGV. The CDR3 consists of 15 residues. The DNA of the CDR3 is TGTGCCAACAGTCTTGGACAGGGGAACTCGGATACGCAGTATTTT. As protein: CANSLGQGNSDTQYF.

Concerning this clonotype itself: This may come from a read error, since a much larger clone is one base off. The chain joins TRBV6-2 or TRBV6-3 to TRBJ1-5, with D perhaps matching TRBD1 (5 bases). This CDR3 has 17 residues. Germline-derived CDR1 and CDR2 are MNHEY and SVGEGT. The CDR3 reads CTSSYSMSRGLKQPQHF. As DNA, the CDR3 is TGTACCAGCAGTTACTCGATGTCGAGGGGCTTAAAACAGCCCCAGCATTTT.

For this clonotype: A much larger clone lies one base from this, so it may be a read error. V usage is TRBV6-2 or TRBV6-3 and J usage is TRBJ2-7; D perhaps matches TRBD1 (5 bases). This CDR3 has 13 residues. The germline gives CDR1 MNHEY, CDR2 SVGEGT. Trimming pared 2 bases from V and 8 bases from J, leaving 13 bases between. CDR3 sequence reads: CASSYEGWGKQYF. The CDR3 nucleotides read TGTGCCAGCAGTTACGAAGGGTGGGGCAAGCAGTACTTC.

This clonotype turned up a few times. The chain employs TRBV14 and TRBJ1-4, with D perhaps matching TRBD1 (5 bases). The germline gives CDR1 SGHDN, CDR2 FVKESK. The CDR3 is 15 amino acids. V gave up 4 bases and J gave up 7 bases, with 16 bases separating them. The chain's CDR3 is CASSPSVSRAEKLFF. The CDR3 bases are TGTGCCAGCAGCCCCTCGGTGAGCAGGGCTGAAAAACTGTTTTTT.

The chain joins TRBV7-9 to TRBJ2-2, with D unclear. V dropped 2 bases and J dropped 2 bases, with 6 bases sitting between them. The CDR3 sequence is 14 residues long. From germline, CDR1 is SEHNR and CDR2 FQNEAQ (reference sequence). CDR3 DNA: TGTGCCAGCAGCTTAAGAGAAAACACCGGGGAGCTGTTTTTT. The encoded protein is CASSLRENTGELFF. Based on the CDR3 plus reference TRBV7-9 and TRBJ2-2, the full variable domain is DTGVSQNPRHKITKRGQNVTFRCDPISEHNRLYWYRQTLGQGPEFLTYFQNEAQLEKSRLLSDRFSAERPKGSFSTLEIQRTEQGDSAMYLCASSLRENTGELFFGEGSRLTVL.

This clonotype came up many times. The gene calls are TRBV29-1 and TRBJ2-7, with D perhaps TRBD1 or TRBD2 (6 bases each). The V end lost 7 bases, the J end lost 5 bases, and 21 bases lay between the germline ends. This CDR3 contains 14 residues. Germline CDR1 SQVTM, CDR2 ANQGSEA. CDR3 sequence: CSAAWGARGDEQYF. CDR3 nucleotide sequence: TGCAGCGCTGCATGGGGGGCGAGAGGGGACGAGCAGTACTTC.

Comment on this clonotype: Because the CDR3 is missing its conserved closing phenylalanine or tryptophan, this is likely a read error. V is TRBV12-3 or TRBV12-4 and J is TRBJ2-1, with no clear D. V dropped 5 bases and J dropped 10 bases, with 9 bases sitting between them. The CDR3 covers 11 residues. The CDR3 bases are TGTGCCAGCAGTGCTGGCCCGGAGCAGTTCCTC. Protein product: CASSAGPEQFL.

Note on this clonotype: The junction differs from germline at one of its ends, possibly a read error. The V call is TRBV7-9, the J call TRBJ2-5, with D unclear. This CDR3 region has 11 residues. From germline, CDR1 is SEHNR and CDR2 FQNEAQ (reference sequence). The CDR3 bases are TGTGCCAACAGCTTCGAAAGGGCCCAGTACTTC. It encodes CANSFERAQYF.